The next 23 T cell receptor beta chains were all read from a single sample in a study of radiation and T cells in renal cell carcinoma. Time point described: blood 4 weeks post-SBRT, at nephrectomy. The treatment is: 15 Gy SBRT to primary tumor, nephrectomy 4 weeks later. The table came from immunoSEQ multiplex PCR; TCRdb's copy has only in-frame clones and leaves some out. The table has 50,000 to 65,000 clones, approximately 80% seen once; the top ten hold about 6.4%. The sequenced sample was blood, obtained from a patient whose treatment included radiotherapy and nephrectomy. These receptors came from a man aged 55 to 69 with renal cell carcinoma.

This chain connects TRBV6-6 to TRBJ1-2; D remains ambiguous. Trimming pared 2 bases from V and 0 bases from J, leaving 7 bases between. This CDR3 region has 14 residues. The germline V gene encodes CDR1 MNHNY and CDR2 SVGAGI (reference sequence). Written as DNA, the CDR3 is TGTGCCAGCAGTTACCTCAGTACTAACTATGGCTACACCTTC. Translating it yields CASSYLSTNYGYTF.

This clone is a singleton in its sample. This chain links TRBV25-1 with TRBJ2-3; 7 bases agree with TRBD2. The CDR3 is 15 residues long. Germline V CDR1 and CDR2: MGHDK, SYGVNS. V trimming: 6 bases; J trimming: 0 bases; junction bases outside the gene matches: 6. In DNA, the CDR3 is TGTGCCAGCAGGCGAAGCGGGATGAGCACAGATACGCAGTATTTT. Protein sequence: CASRRSGMSTDTQYF. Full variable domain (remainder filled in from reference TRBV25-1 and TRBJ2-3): EADIYQTPRYLVIGTGKKITLECSQTMGHDKMYWYQQDPGMELHLIHYSYGVNSTEKGDLSSESTVSRIRTEHFPLTLESARPSHTSQYLCASRRSGMSTDTQYFGPGTRLTVL.

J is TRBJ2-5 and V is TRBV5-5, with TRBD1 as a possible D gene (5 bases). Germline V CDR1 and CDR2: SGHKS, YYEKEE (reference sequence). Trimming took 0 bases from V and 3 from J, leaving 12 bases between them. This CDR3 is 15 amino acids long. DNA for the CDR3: TGTGCCAGCAGCTTGGGAGGTCAGGGAAAAGAGACCCAGTACTTC. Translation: CASSLGGQGKETQYF.

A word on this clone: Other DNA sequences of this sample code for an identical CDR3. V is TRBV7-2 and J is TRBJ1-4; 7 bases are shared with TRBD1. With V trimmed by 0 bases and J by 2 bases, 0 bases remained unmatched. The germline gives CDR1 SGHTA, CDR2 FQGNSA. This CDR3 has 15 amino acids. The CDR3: CASSLAGGTNEKLFF. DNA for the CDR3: TGTGCCAGCAGCTTAGCAGGGGGCACTAATGAAAAACTGTTTTTT.

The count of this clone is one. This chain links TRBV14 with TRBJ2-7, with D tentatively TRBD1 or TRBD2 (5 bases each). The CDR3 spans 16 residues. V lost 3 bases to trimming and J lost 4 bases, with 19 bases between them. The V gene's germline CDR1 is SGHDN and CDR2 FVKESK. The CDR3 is CASSHRDNGLGYEQYF. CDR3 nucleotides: TGTGCCAGCAGCCACAGGGATAACGGACTGGGGTACGAGCAGTACTTC.

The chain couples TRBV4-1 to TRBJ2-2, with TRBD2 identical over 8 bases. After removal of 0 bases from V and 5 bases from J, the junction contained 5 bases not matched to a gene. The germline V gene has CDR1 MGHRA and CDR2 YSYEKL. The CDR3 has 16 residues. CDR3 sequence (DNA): TGCGCCAGCAGCCAAGATTCCCAGCGGGAGACCGGGGAGCTGTTTTTT. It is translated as CASSQDSQRETGELFF.

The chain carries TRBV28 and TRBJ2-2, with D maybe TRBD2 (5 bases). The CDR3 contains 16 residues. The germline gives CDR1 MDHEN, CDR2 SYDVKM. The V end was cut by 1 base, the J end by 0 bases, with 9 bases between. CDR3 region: CASSLLGRTNTGELFF. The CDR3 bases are TGTGCCAGCAGTTTATTAGGGAGAACGAACACCGGGGAGCTGTTTTTT.

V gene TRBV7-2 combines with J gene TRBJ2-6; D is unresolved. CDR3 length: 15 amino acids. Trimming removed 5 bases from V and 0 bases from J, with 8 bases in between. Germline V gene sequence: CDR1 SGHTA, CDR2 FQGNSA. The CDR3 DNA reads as TGTGCCAGCAGCCCCGTCCACTCTGGGGCCAACGTCCTGACTTTC. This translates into CASSPVHSGANVLTF.

The CDR3 DNA reads as TGTGCCAGCAGCCAAGACCCACTGTACCAAGAGACCCAGTACTTC. Protein: CASSQDPLYQETQYF. The chain joins TRBV5-4 to TRBJ2-5; no clear D. Germline V gene data show CDR1 as SGHNT and CDR2 as YYREEE (reference sequence). This CDR3 region has 15 residues. V shed 4 bases and J shed 0 bases, with 13 bases lying between them.

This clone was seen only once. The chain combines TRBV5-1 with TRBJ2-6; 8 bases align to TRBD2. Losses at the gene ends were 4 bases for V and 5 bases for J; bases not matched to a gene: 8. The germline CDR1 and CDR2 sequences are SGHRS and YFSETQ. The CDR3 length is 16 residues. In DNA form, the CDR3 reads TGCGCCAGCAGCCCCCACGGGGGGGGCAGGGCCAACGTCCTGACTTTC. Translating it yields CASSPHGGGRANVLTF.

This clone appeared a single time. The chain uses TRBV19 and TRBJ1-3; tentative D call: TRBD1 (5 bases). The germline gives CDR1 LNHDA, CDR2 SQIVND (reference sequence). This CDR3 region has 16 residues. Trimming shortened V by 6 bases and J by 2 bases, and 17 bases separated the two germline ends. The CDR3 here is CASSRPLDSPGNTIYF. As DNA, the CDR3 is TGTGCCAGTAGCCGCCCCCTTGACAGCCCTGGAAACACCATATATTTT.

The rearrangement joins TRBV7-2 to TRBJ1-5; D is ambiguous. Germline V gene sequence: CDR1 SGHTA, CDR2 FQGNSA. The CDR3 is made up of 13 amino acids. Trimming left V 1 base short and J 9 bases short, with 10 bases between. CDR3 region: CASSLGREWPQHF. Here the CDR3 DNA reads TGTGCCAGCAGCTTAGGGAGGGAATGGCCCCAGCATTTT.

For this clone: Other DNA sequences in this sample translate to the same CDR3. In nucleotides, the CDR3 is TGTGCCAGCAGCGTAGGGGGAGCGGGACAAGAGACCCAGTACTTC. This codes for CASSVGGAGQETQYF. The rearrangement joins TRBV9 to TRBJ2-5; 7 nucleotides line up with TRBD2. With V trimmed by 0 bases and J by 2 bases, 4 bases remained unmatched. Germline CDR1 reads SGDLS; CDR2 reads YYNGEE. The CDR3 covers 15 residues.

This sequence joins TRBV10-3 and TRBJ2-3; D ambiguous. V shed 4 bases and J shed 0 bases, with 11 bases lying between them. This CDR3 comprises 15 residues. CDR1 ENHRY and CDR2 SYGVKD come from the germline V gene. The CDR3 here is CAISVEHLSTDTQYF. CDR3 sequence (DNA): TGTGCCATCAGTGTGGAACACCTTAGCACAGATACGCAGTATTTT.

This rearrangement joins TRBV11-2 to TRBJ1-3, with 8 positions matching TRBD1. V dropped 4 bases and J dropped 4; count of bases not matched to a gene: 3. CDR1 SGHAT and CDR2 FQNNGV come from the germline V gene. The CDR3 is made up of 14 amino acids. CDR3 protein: CASSWTGTGNTIYF. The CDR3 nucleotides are TGTGCCAGCAGCTGGACAGGGACAGGAAACACCATATATTTT.

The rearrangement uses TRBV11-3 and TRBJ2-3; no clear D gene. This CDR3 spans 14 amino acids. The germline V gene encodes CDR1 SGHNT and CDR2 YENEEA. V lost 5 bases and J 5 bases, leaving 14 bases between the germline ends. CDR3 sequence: CASSPSWNIDTQYF. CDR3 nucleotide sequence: TGTGCCAGCAGCCCAAGTTGGAATATAGATACGCAGTATTTT.

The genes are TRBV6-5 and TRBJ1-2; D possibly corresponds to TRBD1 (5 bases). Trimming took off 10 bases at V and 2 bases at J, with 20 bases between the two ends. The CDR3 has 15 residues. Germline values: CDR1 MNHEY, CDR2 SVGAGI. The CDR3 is CATFSGTAINYGYTF. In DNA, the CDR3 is TGTGCCACGTTCTCCGGGACGGCGATAAACTATGGCTACACCTTC.

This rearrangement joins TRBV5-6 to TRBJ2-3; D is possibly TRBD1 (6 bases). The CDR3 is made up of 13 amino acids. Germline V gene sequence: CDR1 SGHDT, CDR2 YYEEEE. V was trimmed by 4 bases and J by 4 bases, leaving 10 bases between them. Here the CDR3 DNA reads TGTGCCAGCAGCCCCTCAGGGGCAGATACGCAGTATTTT. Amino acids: CASSPSGADTQYF.

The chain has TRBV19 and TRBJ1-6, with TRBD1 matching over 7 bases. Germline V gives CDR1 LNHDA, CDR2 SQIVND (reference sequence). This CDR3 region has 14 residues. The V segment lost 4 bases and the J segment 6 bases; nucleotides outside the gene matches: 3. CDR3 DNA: TGTGCCAGTAGTACCAGACAGGGTAATTCACCCCTCCACTTT. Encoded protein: CASSTRQGNSPLHF.

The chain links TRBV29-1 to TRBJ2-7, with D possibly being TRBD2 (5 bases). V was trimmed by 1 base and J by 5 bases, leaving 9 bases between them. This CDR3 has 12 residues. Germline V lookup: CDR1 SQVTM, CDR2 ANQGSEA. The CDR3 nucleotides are TGCAGCGTTGAAGGGGAGATAAACGAGCAGTACTTC. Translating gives CSVEGEINEQYF.

For the CDR3, the DNA is TGTGCCAGCAGCCGCACCGGGACTAGCGGGTTCACAGATACGCAGTATTTT. This sequence encodes CASSRTGTSGFTDTQYF. This chain connects TRBV11-3 to TRBJ2-3; 12 positions match TRBD2. Germline lookup yields CDR1 SGHNT and CDR2 YENEEA. Germline trimming cut 5 bases from V and 2 bases from J; bases unmatched to any gene: 8. This CDR3 is built from 17 residues. The complete variable domain, with remaining parts taken from reference TRBV11-3 and TRBJ2-3, reads EAGVVQSPRYKIIEKKQPVAFWCNPISGHNTLYWYLQNLGQGPELLIRYENEEAVDDSQLPKDRFSAERLKGVDSTLKIQPAELGDSAVYLCASSRTGTSGFTDTQYFGPGTRLTVL.

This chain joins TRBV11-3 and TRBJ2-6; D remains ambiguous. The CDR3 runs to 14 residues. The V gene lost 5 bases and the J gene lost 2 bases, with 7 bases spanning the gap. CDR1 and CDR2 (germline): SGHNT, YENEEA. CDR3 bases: TGTGCCAGCAGCGGCCTGACTGGGGCCAACGTCCTGACTTTC. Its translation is CASSGLTGANVLTF.

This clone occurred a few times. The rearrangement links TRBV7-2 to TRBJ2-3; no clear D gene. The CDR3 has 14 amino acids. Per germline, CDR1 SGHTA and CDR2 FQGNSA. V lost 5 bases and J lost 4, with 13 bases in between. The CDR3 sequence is CASSLRLGPDTQYF. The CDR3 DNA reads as TGTGCCAGCAGCCTTAGGCTTGGGCCAGATACGCAGTATTTT.